These 7 T cell receptor beta chains came from one sample sequenced in a study of cytomegalovirus exposure and HLA in healthy donors. PCR involved 60 Vbeta and 13 Jbeta primers. Method: immunoSEQ multiplex PCR; TCRdb's copy keeps in-frame clones and lacks some. The data show about 140,000 clones, nearly 80% seen once. The sample comprised PBMCs. These receptors all stem from a male donor in good health and CMV-seronegative.

The chain employs TRBV6-1 and TRBJ1-5; D is unresolved. Germline V gene sequence: CDR1 MNHNS, CDR2 SASEGT. Trimming took 1 base from V and 4 from J, leaving 8 bases between them. The CDR3 is 14 amino acids. CDR3 sequence (DNA): TGTGCCAGCAGTGAAGGGGCGGGAAATCAGCCCCAGCATTTT. Its protein product is CASSEGAGNQPQHF.

This clone was counted once. The CDR3 DNA reads as TGCAGTGCCCGGCGGGGTCGGGGCTACACCTTC. This sequence encodes CSARRGRGYTF. The chain joins TRBV20-1 to TRBJ1-2; D gene ambiguous. The germline V and J ends were trimmed by 6 bases and 8 bases, with 13 bases remaining between them. The length of the CDR3 is 11 residues. Per the germline V gene, CDR1 is DFQATT and CDR2 is SNEGSKA (reference sequence).

The J gene is TRBJ2-7, the V gene TRBV6-6; tentatively, D is TRBD1 (5 bases). CDR1 MNHNY and CDR2 SVGAGI come from the germline V gene (reference sequence). There are 15 residues in the CDR3. V was cut by 2 bases and J by 0 bases, with 11 bases left in between. The CDR3 sequence is CASSYGAQSSYEQYF. As DNA, the CDR3 is TGTGCCAGCAGTTACGGGGCCCAGAGCTCCTACGAGCAGTACTTC.

This sequence joins TRBV5-1 and TRBJ1-3; weak D call: TRBD1 (6 bases). V lost 5 bases to trimming and J lost 4 bases, with 16 bases between them. Germline V gene lookup returns CDR1 SGHRS and CDR2 YFSETQ. CDR3 size: 15 residues. The CDR3 DNA follows: TGCGCCAGCAGGCCGACCCAGGGGTCGGGAAACACCATATATTTT. Protein sequence: CASRPTQGSGNTIYF.

The chain uses TRBV15 and TRBJ2-2; possibly TRBD2 for D (6 bases). Germline CDR1 is LNHNV and CDR2 is YYDKDF (reference sequence). The ends were cut back, 0 bases at V and 0 bases at J, with 14 bases in the middle. The CDR3 is made up of 18 amino acids. For the CDR3, the DNA is TGTGCCACCAGCAGAGACAGGTCCCGGGGGTCGAACACCGGGGAGCTGTTTTTT. It is translated as CATSRDRSRGSNTGELFF.

The chain couples TRBV29-1 to TRBJ2-5, with 7 nucleotides matching TRBD2. Germline CDR1 reads SQVTM; CDR2 reads ANQGSEA. The J segment lost 2 bases and the V segment lost 4 bases, leaving 4 bases of the junction unmatched. The CDR3 is 13 amino acids. The CDR3 DNA reads as TGCAGCGTTGTCTACGGGAGGCAAGAGACCCAGTACTTC. Translation: CSVVYGRQETQYF.

V and J are TRBV7-2 and TRBJ2-4; a weak D match, TRBD1 (6 bases). CDR3 size: 16 residues. Germline CDR1 is SGHTA and CDR2 is FQGNSA. V lost 1 base and J lost 0, with 10 bases in between. This CDR3 is CASSLGGQLAKNIQYF. CDR3 DNA sequence: TGTGCCAGCAGCTTAGGAGGACAGCTAGCCAAAAACATTCAGTACTTC.